Below, 22 T cell receptor beta chains from the same sample are listed, as sequenced in a study of shared clonotypes between healthy human individuals. Using immunoSEQ multiplex PCR, the repertoire was profiled, and TCRdb retains in-frame clones only, with some absent. The top ten clones hold 0.13% of a sample with around 2.1 million clones, more than 90% of them seen once. Sequences were obtained from naive CD4+ T cells sorted from blood. Subset here: CD45RA+ positively selected. The receptor set was obtained from a man younger than 30 in good health.

V usage is TRBV5-1 and J usage is TRBJ2-7; TRBD1 might be the D (5 bases). Germline V lookup: CDR1 SGHRS, CDR2 YFSETQ. The CDR3 runs to 13 residues. Trimming removed 2 bases at V and 3 bases at J, with 9 bases between. This CDR3 reads CASSFRADYEQYF. DNA for the CDR3: TGCGCCAGCAGCTTCAGGGCGGACTACGAGCAGTACTTC.

The chain combines TRBV5-1 with TRBJ2-3; TRBD1 matches at 8 bases. Losses at the gene ends were 0 bases for V and 5 bases for J; bases not matched to a gene: 17. Germline V gene lookup returns CDR1 SGHRS and CDR2 YFSETQ. The CDR3 has 19 residues. CDR3 loop: CASSLARAFRTGSQDTQYF. In DNA form, the CDR3 reads TGCGCCAGCAGCTTGGCCCGGGCGTTCAGGACAGGGTCACAAGATACGCAGTATTTT.

The CDR3 spells CATSRGPQENYGYTF. CDR3 DNA sequence: TGTGCCACCAGCAGAGGCCCCCAGGAGAACTATGGCTACACCTTC. V gene TRBV15 combines with J gene TRBJ1-2; D unresolved. Germline V gene lookup returns CDR1 LNHNV and CDR2 YYDKDF (reference sequence). The CDR3 totals 15 residues. V lost 1 base and J 2 bases, leaving 11 bases between the germline ends.

The chain employs TRBV2 and TRBJ2-7, with 7 positions matching TRBD1. This CDR3 contains 14 residues. V lost 2 bases, J lost 7 bases, and 8 bases stayed unmatched. From germline, CDR1 is SNHLY and CDR2 FYNNEI. CDR3 loop: CASSEWKTGEEQYF. Here the CDR3 DNA reads TGTGCCAGCAGTGAATGGAAAACAGGGGAGGAGCAGTACTTC.

As for this clone: Other DNA sequences in the same sample also yield this CDR3. The chain employs TRBV18 and TRBJ1-3; D is uncertain. The CDR3 runs 13 residues. Germline assignment: CDR1 KGHSH and CDR2 LQKENI. V lost 3 bases to trimming and J lost 4 bases, with 7 bases between them. This CDR3 reads CASSPTEGNTIYF. The DNA for the CDR3 is TGTGCCAGCTCACCGACCGAAGGAAACACCATATATTTT.

The chain employs TRBV2 and TRBJ2-3; 12 positions agree with TRBD2. The germline V gene encodes CDR1 SNHLY and CDR2 FYNNEI. The CDR3 extends over 18 amino acids. J gave up 1 base and V 3 bases, and 8 bases lay outside the gene matches. The CDR3: CASSEWLAGGPGTDTQYF. CDR3 bases: TGTGCCAGCAGTGAGTGGCTAGCGGGAGGGCCGGGCACAGATACGCAGTATTTT. The full variable domain, its missing parts supplied by reference TRBV2 and TRBJ2-3, is EPEVTQTPSHQVTQMGQEVILRCVPISNHLYFYWYRQILGQKVEFLVSFYNNEISEKSEIFDDQFSVERPDGSNFTLKIRSTKLEDSAMYFCASSEWLAGGPGTDTQYFGPGTRLTVL.

This chain uses TRBV2 with TRBJ2-1; TRBD2 aligns across 9 bases. V was clipped by 10 bases and J by 6 bases; unmatched bases: 13. The germline V gene has CDR1 SNHLY and CDR2 FYNNEI. CDR3 length equals 15 residues. The CDR3 nucleotides read TGTGCCACCAACAAAGAAGCGGGAGGAGGCAATGAGCAGTTCTTC. Translation gives CATNKEAGGGNEQFF.

V and J are TRBV5-4 and TRBJ2-3; possibly TRBD1 for D (5 bases). Per germline, CDR1 SGHNT and CDR2 YYREEE (reference sequence). The germline V and J ends were trimmed by 2 bases and 4 bases, with 8 bases remaining between them. The CDR3 contains 13 residues. The CDR3, as DNA: TGTGCCAGCAGCTTCAAAGGGGCAGATACGCAGTATTTT. Translation gives CASSFKGADTQYF.

This chain uses TRBV5-6 with TRBJ2-3; D call uncertain. The CDR3 is 12 amino acids. V was clipped by 4 bases and J by 8 bases, with 11 bases between them. Germline-derived CDR1 and CDR2 are SGHDT and YYEEEE. DNA for the CDR3: TGTGCCAGCAGCCCTGCAGTCGGTACGCAGTATTTT. It specifies CASSPAVGTQYF.

The genes are TRBV28 and TRBJ2-2, with 7 bases matching TRBD2. The length of the CDR3 is 16 residues. Losses at the gene ends were 5 bases for V and 2 bases for J; bases not matched to a gene: 8. Per the germline V gene, CDR1 is MDHEN and CDR2 is SYDVKM. CDR3 coding DNA: TGTGCCAGCAGTCCCCTCTGGGGACTAAACACCGGGGAGCTGTTTTTT. Protein: CASSPLWGLNTGELFF.

The chain couples TRBV5-8 to TRBJ1-6; D not certain. V shed 1 base and J shed 9 bases, with 17 bases lying between them. The germline V gene has CDR1 SGHTS and CDR2 YDEGEE. The CDR3 runs to 16 residues. As DNA, the CDR3 is TGTGCCAGCAGCTTGCACCGGTGGGAGTCGGTTTCACCCCTCCACTTT. Translating it yields CASSLHRWESVSPLHF.

The CDR3 region is CASSRDRGSTNYGYTF. The CDR3 nucleotides are TGTGCCAGCAGCCGGGACAGGGGGAGTACTAACTATGGCTACACCTTC. The chain links TRBV14 to TRBJ1-2; 11 bases align to TRBD1. This CDR3 region has 16 residues. V lost 4 bases, J lost 0 bases, and 4 bases stayed unmatched. CDR1 is SGHDN and CDR2 is FVKESK in the germline V gene.

The V call is TRBV11-2, the J call TRBJ1-3; 8 bases agree with TRBD1. This CDR3 comprises 16 residues. The germline gives CDR1 SGHAT, CDR2 FQNNGV. V lost 5 bases to trimming and J lost 0 bases; unmatched junction nucleotides: 6. CDR3: CASSRTGTVSGNTIYF. The CDR3 DNA sequence: TGTGCCAGCAGCAGGACAGGGACAGTCTCTGGAAACACCATATATTTT.

This clone was seen a single time. The chain couples TRBV19 to TRBJ1-1, with D unclear. Trimming took off 2 bases at V and 5 bases at J, with 9 bases between the two ends. Per the germline V gene, CDR1 is LNHDA and CDR2 is SQIVND (reference sequence). The CDR3 runs 13 residues. The CDR3 loop is CASSIMLVTEAFF. The DNA for the CDR3 is TGTGCCAGTAGTATAATGCTAGTGACTGAAGCTTTCTTT.

The chain uses TRBV28 and TRBJ1-1; D gene ambiguous. This CDR3 is 13 amino acids long. The germline V and J ends were trimmed by 3 bases and 4 bases, with 9 bases remaining between them. Looked up from germline, CDR1 is MDHEN and CDR2 is SYDVKM. The CDR3 DNA reads TGTGCCAGCAGTTTCCCAACCGGCACTGAAGCTTTCTTT. Protein sequence: CASSFPTGTEAFF.

The rearrangement links TRBV9 to TRBJ2-4; D not certain. V lost 0 bases to trimming and J lost 8 bases, with 9 bases between them. The CDR3 totals 13 residues. CDR1 is SGDLS and CDR2 is YYNGEE in the germline V gene. The CDR3 coding sequence is TGTGCCAGCAGCGTAGATCAACGGGACATTCAGTACTTC. Translation: CASSVDQRDIQYF.

Worth noting for this clone: This CDR3 is also generated by other DNA sequences in the sample. The chain joins TRBV5-6 to TRBJ1-1; D is uncertain. Germline CDR1 SGHDT, CDR2 YYEEEE. V shed 2 bases and J shed 0 bases, with 8 bases lying between them. This CDR3 region has 14 residues. The CDR3 bases are TGTGCCAGCAGCTTCGAGGGCCTGAACACTGAAGCTTTCTTT. It codes for CASSFEGLNTEAFF. Full variable domain (remainder filled in from reference TRBV5-6 and TRBJ1-1): DAGVTQSPTHLIKTRGQQVTLRCSPKSGHDTVSWYQQALGQGPQFIFQYYEEEERQRGNFPDRFSGHQFPNYSSELNVNALLLGDSALYLCASSFEGLNTEAFFGQGTRLTVV.

The chain is built from TRBV5-1 and TRBJ1-4, with a tentative D call TRBD1 (5 bases). The CDR3 spans 17 residues. V was cut by 7 bases and J by 0 bases, with 19 bases left in between. From germline, CDR1 is SGHRS and CDR2 YFSETQ. CDR3 loop: CASGSNKPRATNEKLFF. The DNA for the CDR3 is TGCGCCAGCGGATCTAATAAACCCAGGGCAACTAATGAAAAACTGTTTTTT.

In nucleotides, the CDR3 is TGTGCCGGAGCGACTAGCACAGATACGCAGTATTTT. Protein sequence: CAGATSTDTQYF. The chain carries TRBV28 and TRBJ2-3; D ambiguous. V gave up 11 bases and J gave up 0 bases, with 9 bases separating them. CDR1 and CDR2 (germline): MDHEN, SYDVKM. This CDR3 is built from 12 residues.

Concerning this clone itself: Other DNA sequences of this sample code for an identical CDR3. The V call is TRBV5-1, the J call TRBJ1-2; 7 nucleotides align to TRBD1. The junction had 6 bases not matched to a gene; V was cut back by 4 bases and J by 6 bases. Germline V gives CDR1 SGHRS, CDR2 YFSETQ. The CDR3 has 13 amino acids. The CDR3 spells CASSVQGTDGYTF. The DNA for the CDR3 is TGCGCCAGCAGCGTACAGGGGACGGATGGCTACACCTTC.

The chain carries TRBV10-3 and TRBJ2-5, with 8 nucleotides matching TRBD1. This CDR3 has 15 amino acids. Germline CDR1 reads ENHRY; CDR2 reads SYGVKD. Trimming removed 2 bases from V and 5 bases from J; junction bases left unmatched: 7. The CDR3 nucleotides are TGTGCCATCAGTGAGAAAGGACAGGGCGGGGAGACCCAGTACTTC. Amino acid sequence: CAISEKGQGGETQYF.

The chain carries TRBV7-8 and TRBJ1-5, with D perhaps TRBD1 (6 bases). The CDR3 runs 13 residues. Germline loops: CDR1 SGHVS, CDR2 FQNEAQ. V was shortened by 6 bases and J by 5 bases, with 11 bases between the two germline ends. CDR3 sequence (DNA): TGTGCCAGCAGTAGGGGGAACGATCAGCCCCAGCATTTT. Translation: CASSRGNDQPQHF.